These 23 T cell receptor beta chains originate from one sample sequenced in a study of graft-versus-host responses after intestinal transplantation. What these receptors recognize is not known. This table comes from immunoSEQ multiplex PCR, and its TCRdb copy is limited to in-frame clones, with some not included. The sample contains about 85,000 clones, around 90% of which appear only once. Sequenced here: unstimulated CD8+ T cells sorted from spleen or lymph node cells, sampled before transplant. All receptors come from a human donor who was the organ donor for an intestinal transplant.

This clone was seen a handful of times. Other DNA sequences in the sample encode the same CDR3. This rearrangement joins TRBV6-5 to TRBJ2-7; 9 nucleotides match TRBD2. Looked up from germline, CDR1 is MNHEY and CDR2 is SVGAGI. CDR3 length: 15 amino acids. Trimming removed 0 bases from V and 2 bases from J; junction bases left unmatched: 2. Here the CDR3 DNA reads TGTGCCAGCAGTTACTCGGCGGGAGGGCCCTACGAGCAGTACTTC. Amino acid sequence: CASSYSAGGPYEQYF.

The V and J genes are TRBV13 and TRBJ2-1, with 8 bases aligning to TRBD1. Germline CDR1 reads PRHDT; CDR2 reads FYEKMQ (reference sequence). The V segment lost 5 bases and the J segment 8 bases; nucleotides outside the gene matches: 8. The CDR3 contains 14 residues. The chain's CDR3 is CASSTSTGVDEQFF. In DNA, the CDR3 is TGTGCCAGCAGCACCTCGACAGGGGTGGATGAGCAGTTCTTC.

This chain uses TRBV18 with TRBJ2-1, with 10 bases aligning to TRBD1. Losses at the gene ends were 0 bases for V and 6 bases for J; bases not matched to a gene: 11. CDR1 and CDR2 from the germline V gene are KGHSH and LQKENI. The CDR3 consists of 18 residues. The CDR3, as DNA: TGTGCCAGCTCACCACCGGACAGGGGGGGAGCCGACCCCAATGAGCAGTTCTTC. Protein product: CASSPPDRGGADPNEQFF.

CDR3 sequence reads: CASSLGLAGGPNQQFF. The DNA of the CDR3 is TGCGCCAGCAGCTTGGGGCTAGCGGGAGGGCCGAATCAGCAGTTCTTC. The V call is TRBV5-1, the J call TRBJ2-1; 12 nucleotides align to TRBD2. There are 16 residues in the CDR3. CDR1 is SGHRS and CDR2 is YFSETQ in the germline V gene. The ends lost 0 bases at V and 11 bases at J; junction bases unmatched: 9.

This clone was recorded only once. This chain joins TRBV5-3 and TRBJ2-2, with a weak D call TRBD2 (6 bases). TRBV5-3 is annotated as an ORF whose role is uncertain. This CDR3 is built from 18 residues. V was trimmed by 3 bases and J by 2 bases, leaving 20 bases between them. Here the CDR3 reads CARSYPRRGCSNTGELFF. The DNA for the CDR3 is TGTGCCAGAAGCTATCCGAGGAGGGGCTGTAGCAACACCGGGGAGCTGTTTTTT.

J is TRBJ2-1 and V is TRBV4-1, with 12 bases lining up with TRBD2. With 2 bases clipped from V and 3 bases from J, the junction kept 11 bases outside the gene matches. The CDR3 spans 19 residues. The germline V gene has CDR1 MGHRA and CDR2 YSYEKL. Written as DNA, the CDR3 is TGCGCCAGCAGCCAAACGGGGACAGGACTAGCGGGAATCTACAATGAGCAGTTCTTC. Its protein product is CASSQTGTGLAGIYNEQFF.

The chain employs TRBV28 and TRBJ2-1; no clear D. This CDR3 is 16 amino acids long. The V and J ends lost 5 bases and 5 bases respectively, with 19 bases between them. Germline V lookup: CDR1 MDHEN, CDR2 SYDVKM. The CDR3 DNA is TGTGCCAGCAGTGCCTTTGAGCAAACCCTCCACAATGAGCAGTTCTTC. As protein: CASSAFEQTLHNEQFF.

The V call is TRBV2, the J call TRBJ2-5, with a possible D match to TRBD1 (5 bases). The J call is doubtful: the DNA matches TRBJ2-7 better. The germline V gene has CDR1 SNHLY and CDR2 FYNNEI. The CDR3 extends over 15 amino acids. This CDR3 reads CASSETDKGFYEQYF. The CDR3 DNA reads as TGTGCCAGCAGTGAAACGGACAAGGGCTTCTACGAGCAGTACTTC.

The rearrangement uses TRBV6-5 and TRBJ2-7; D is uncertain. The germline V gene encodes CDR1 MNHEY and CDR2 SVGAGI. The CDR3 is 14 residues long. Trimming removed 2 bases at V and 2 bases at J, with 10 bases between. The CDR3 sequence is CASSYGFGTYEQYF. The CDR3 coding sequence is TGTGCCAGCAGTTACGGCTTCGGAACCTACGAGCAGTACTTC.

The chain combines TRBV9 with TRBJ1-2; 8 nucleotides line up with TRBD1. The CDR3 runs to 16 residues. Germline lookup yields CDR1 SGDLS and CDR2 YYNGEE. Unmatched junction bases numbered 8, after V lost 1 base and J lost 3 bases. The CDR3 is CASSVNSRGRDYGYTF. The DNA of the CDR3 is TGTGCCAGCAGCGTAAACTCCAGGGGGCGCGACTATGGCTACACCTTC.

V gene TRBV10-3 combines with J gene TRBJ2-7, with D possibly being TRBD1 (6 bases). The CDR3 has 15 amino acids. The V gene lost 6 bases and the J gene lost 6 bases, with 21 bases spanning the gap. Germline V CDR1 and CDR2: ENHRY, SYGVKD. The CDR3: CAISRQRRTGLEQYF. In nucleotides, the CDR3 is TGTGCCATCAGCCGACAAAGGAGAACAGGGCTCGAGCAGTACTTC.

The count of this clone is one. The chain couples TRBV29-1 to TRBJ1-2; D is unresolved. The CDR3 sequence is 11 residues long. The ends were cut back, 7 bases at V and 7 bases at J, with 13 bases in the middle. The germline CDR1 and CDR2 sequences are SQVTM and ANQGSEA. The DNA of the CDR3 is TGCAGCGGAAGAGTCGCTTCTGGCTACACCTTC. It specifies CSGRVASGYTF. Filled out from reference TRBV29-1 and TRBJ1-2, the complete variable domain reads SAVISQKPSRDICQRGTSLTIQCQVDSQVTMMFWYRQQPGQSLTLIATANQGSEATYESGFVIDKFPISRPNLTFSTLTVSNMSPEDSSIYLCSGRVASGYTFGSGTRLTVV.

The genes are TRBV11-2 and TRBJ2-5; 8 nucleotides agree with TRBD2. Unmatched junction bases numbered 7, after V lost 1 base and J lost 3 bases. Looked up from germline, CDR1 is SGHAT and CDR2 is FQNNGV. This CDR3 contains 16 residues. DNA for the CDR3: TGTGCCAGCAGCTTAGGACGCGGGAGGATAGAAGAGACCCAGTACTTC. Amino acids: CASSLGRGRIEETQYF.

The chain's CDR3 is CASSLDFSDREGTDTQYF. The DNA of the CDR3 is TGTGCCAGCAGTCTTGATTTTTCGGACAGGGAGGGGACAGATACGCAGTATTTT. The chain uses TRBV2 and TRBJ2-3, with D perhaps TRBD1 (8 bases). Germline values: CDR1 SNHLY, CDR2 FYNNEI. The CDR3 spans 18 residues. Trimming shortened V by 5 bases and J by 3 bases, and 24 bases separated the two germline ends.

CDR3: CASSLLAGNEKLFF. The CDR3 nucleotides are TGTGCCAGCAGCTTATTAGCAGGGAATGAAAAACTGTTTTTT. This chain uses TRBV7-6 with TRBJ1-4; possibly TRBD1 for D (5 bases). The germline gives CDR1 SGHVS, CDR2 FNYEAQ. The CDR3 totals 14 residues. With 2 bases removed from V and 5 bases from J, the gap between germline ends came to 9 bases.

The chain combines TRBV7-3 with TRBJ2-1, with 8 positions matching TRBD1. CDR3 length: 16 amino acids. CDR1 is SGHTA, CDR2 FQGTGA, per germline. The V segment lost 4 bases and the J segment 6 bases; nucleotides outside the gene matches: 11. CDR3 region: CASSSPSNRGSNEQFF. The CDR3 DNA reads TGTGCCAGCAGCTCACCCTCTAACAGGGGGAGCAATGAGCAGTTCTTC.

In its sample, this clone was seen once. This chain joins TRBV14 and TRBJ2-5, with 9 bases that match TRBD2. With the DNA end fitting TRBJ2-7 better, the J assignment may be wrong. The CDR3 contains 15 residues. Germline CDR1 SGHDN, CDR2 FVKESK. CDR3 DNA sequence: TGTGCCAGCAGCCACAGCGGGGGGCTCCTCTACGAGCAGTACTTC. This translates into CASSHSGGLLYEQYF.

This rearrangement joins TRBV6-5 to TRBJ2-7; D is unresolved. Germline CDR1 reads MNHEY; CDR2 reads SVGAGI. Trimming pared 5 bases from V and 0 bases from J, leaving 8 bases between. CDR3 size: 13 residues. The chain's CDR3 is CASSSAASYEQYF. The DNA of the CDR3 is TGTGCCAGCAGTAGCGCGGCCTCCTACGAGCAGTACTTC.

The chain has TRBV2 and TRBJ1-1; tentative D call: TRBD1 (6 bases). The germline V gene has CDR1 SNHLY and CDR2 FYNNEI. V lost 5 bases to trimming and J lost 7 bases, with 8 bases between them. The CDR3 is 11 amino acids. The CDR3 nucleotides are TGTGCCAGCAGTCAGGGGCTTGAAGCTTTCTTT. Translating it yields CASSQGLEAFF. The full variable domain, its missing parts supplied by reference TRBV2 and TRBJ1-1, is EPEVTQTPSHQVTQMGQEVILRCVPISNHLYFYWYRQILGQKVEFLVSFYNNEISEKSEIFDDQFSVERPDGSNFTLKIRSTKLEDSAMYFCASSQGLEAFFGQGTRLTVV.

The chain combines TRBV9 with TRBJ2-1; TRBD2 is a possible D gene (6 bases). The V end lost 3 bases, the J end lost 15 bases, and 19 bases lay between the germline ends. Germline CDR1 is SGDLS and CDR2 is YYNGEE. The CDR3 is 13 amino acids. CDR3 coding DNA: TGTGCCAGCAGCGCGGAGGGGCTACTCGATCGGTTCTTC. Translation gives CASSAEGLLDRFF.

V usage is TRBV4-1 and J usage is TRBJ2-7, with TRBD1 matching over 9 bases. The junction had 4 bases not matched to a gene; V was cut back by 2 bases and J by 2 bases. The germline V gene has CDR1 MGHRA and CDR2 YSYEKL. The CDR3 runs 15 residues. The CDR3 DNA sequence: TGCGCCAGCAGCCAATGGGGGACAGGGCCCTACGAGCAGTACTTC. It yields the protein CASSQWGTGPYEQYF.

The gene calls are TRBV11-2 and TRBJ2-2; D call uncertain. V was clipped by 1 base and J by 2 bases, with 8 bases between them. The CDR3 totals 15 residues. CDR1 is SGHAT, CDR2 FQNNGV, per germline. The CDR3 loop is CASSLGASNTGELFF. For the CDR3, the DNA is TGTGCCAGCAGCTTAGGGGCAAGCAACACCGGGGAGCTGTTTTTT.

The CDR3 DNA is TGTGCCAGCAGTCTGGTATCCCCTGTAATAGGGACCCAGTACTTC. Residues: CASSLVSPVIGTQYF. The rearrangement uses TRBV6-5 and TRBJ2-5; D uncertain. Germline V lookup: CDR1 MNHEY, CDR2 SVGAGI. The CDR3 has 15 amino acids. The V and J ends lost 5 bases and 7 bases respectively, with 20 bases between them.